This TCR beta chain was sequenced in a study of cytomegalovirus exposure and HLA in healthy donors. In the study overall: The use of the same platform for the 90 to 150 validation repertoires and the approximately 730 first-cohort repertoires was reported by a later analysis.

Notes on this clone: Its target is not known.

Study-wide points: According to a later analysis, TCR clusters from the first cohort tended to co-occur in the 120 or so validation repertoires. Rarity marked most TCR sequences, yet some public TCRs occurred in many donors.

Germline V lookup: CDR1 MDHEN, CDR2 SYDVKM. The ends lost 6 bases at V and 2 bases at J; junction bases unmatched: 13. The CDR3 covers 16 residues. TCRdb keeps only in-frame clones here, not all; method: immunoSEQ multiplex PCR. In the table there are about 79,000 clones, approximately 93% of which are singletons. The specimen was PBMCs. The source of this sequence is a woman younger than 45 in good health and CMV-seronegative. The chain recombines TRBV28 with TRBJ2-7; TRBD2 agrees at 7 bases. CDR3 loop: CASRGGMAWGPYEQYF. DNA of the CDR3: TGTGCCAGCAGGGGGGGGATGGCGTGGGGTCCCTACGAGCAGTACTTC.